The entry below gives a single T cell receptor beta chain sequence along with its context. The target antigen is unknown. This sample stems from a study of T-cell memory formation after mild COVID-19. As for the study in general: TCR clusters largely stayed donor specific.

This CDR3 is built from 12 residues. The V gene's germline CDR1 is SQVTM and CDR2 ANQGSEA. V was cut by 6 bases and J by 0 bases, with 8 bases left in between. After 5'RACE with constant-segment primers, TCR alpha and TCR beta cDNA libraries carrying sample barcodes and UMIs were obtained. TCRdb re-analysed the 5' RACE reads in MiXCR, keeping a single row per CDR3 protein. The profile shows about 150,000 distinct CDR3 sequences, approximately 14% of them singletons. Study outcomes and limitations: Clones that got smaller from day 15 to 85 had even CD4/CD8, while clones growing later tipped toward CD4+. There was no confirmation that second-wave clones peaking on day 37 were SARS-CoV-2 specific.

The chain joins TRBV29-1 to TRBJ2-5, with a weak D call TRBD2 (5 bases). The clonotype comes from an adult woman who had mild COVID-19 (a few samples of this study predate the infection). Cell type and time point are not known. The sample was PBMCs or a T cell subset sorted from them (not recorded which). The CDR3 sequence is CSVPDYQETQYF. The CDR3, as DNA: TGCAGCGTCCCGGACTACCAAGAGACCCAGTACTTC.